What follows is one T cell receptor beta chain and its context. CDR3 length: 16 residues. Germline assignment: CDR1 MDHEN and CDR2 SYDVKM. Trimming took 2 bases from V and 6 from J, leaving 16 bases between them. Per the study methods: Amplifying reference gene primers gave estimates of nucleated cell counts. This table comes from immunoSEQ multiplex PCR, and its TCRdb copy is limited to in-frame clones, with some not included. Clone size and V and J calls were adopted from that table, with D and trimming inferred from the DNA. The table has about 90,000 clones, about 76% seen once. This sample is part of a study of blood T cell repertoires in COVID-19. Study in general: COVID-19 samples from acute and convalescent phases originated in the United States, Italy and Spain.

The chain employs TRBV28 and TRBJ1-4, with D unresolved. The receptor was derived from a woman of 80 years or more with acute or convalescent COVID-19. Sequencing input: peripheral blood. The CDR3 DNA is TGTGCCAGCAGTTTACACGCCCTCGGGAGGGATGAAAAACTGTTTTTT. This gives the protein CASSLHALGRDEKLFF.